The T cell receptor (beta chain) described here comes from a study of blood T cell repertoires in COVID-19. Germline V gives CDR1 SGHTA, CDR2 FQGNSA. CDR3 length: 14 residues. The V segment lost 9 bases and the J segment 10 bases; nucleotides outside the gene matches: 9. Participant-given clinical history determined each cohort assignment. Here immunoSEQ multiplex PCR was the method, and the copy in TCRdb shows in-frame clones only, minus some. Of some 300,000 clones listed, just over 85% are singletons. The source material was PBMCs or T cells enriched from blood (not recorded which). The receptor was derived from a man aged 25 to 45 who had recovered from COVID-19. The chain combines TRBV7-2 with TRBJ1-6; TRBD1 matches at 10 bases. CDR3 region: CASRQGAILSPLHF. CDR3 in DNA: TGTGCCAGTAGACAGGGGGCGATCCTATCACCCCTCCACTTT. The whole variable domain, filled in from reference TRBV7-2 and TRBJ1-6, reads GAGVSQSPSNKVTEKGKDVELRCDPISGHTALYWYRQSLGQGLEFLIYFQGNSAPDKSGLPSDRFSAERTGGSVSTLTIQRTQQEDSAVYLCASRQGAILSPLHFGNGTRLTVT.